This T cell receptor (beta chain) was identified in a study of regulatory dendritic cells for organ transplantation. Data came from immunoSEQ multiplex PCR; TCRdb stores just in-frame clones and leaves some out. The sample shows about 12,000 clones, more than 75% of them seen only once. Study-wide findings and caveats: Considerable individual heterogeneity was seen in alloreactive memory CD8+ T cells. Naive CD4+ and CD8+ repertoires were highly diverse; memory CD8+ was most oligoclonal.

Allogeneic regulatory or mature dendritic cells were co-cultured for roughly five days with CFSE-labeled sorted T cells at 1:10. A remark on this clone: Antigen unknown.

This sequence originates from a human donor in good health. The sample consisted of naive CD8+ T cells from blood cultured with regulatory dendritic cells. Specified subset: CD45RA+ naive T cells.

Here the CDR3 reads CASSTTIPWDTEAFF. In DNA form, the CDR3 reads TGTGCCAGCTCAACGACAATCCCCTGGGACACTGAAGCTTTCTTT. The V and J genes are TRBV18 and TRBJ1-1; D remains unclear. Germline CDR1 is KGHSH and CDR2 is LQKENI. V was trimmed by 5 bases and J by 3 bases, leaving 16 bases between them. CDR3 size: 15 residues.